This TCR beta chain is drawn from a study of T-cell memory formation after mild COVID-19. Points from the study as a whole: Clones contracting over day 15 to 85 were CD4/CD8 balanced, with later expanders leaning CD4+. Nothing showed for sure that second-wave clones peaking on day 37 were SARS-CoV-2 specific.

CDR1 and CDR2 (germline): DFQATT, SNEGSKA (reference sequence). This CDR3 has 14 residues. Trimming cost V 3 bases and J 3 bases; bases outside gene matches: 4. The sample holds a few counts of this clonotype. What it recognizes is unknown. One entry per CDR3 protein results from TCRdb running MiXCR on the 5' RACE reads. The data hold roughly 550,000 distinct CDR3 sequences, with 20% observed a single time. V is TRBV20-1 and J is TRBJ2-3; 9 bases are shared with TRBD2. The clonotype originates from an adult woman who had mild COVID-19 (a few samples of this study predate the infection). Cell type and time point are not known. Sequencing input: PBMCs or a T cell subset sorted from them (not recorded which). The CDR3 coding sequence is TGCAGTGCTAGGGGGACTAGCTTTACAGATACGCAGTATTTT. It codes for CSARGTSFTDTQYF.